The rows below give T cell receptor beta chains drawn from one sample of a study of control samples from healthy donors and cancer patients. Sequenced by immunoSEQ multiplex PCR; TCRdb stores in-frame clones only, minus some. The sample lists some 140,000 clones, about 95% occurring once. Material for sequencing was PBMCs. The origin of the receptors is a man aged 55 to 69 with colorectal cancer. CDR3s include the opening cysteine and the closing phenylalanine or tryptophan. Fields, in order: D gene, clone size, V gene, J gene, CDR3 DNA, CDR3 protein. The D gene is left open where the match is weak. A row's size may be missing; if present it is once, few, many or a size class.

TRBD1	.	TRBV5-5	TRBJ2-7	TGTGCCAGCAGCTCCCCGGACAGGGGACGGTTGGAGCAGTACTTC	CASSSPDRGRLEQYF
.	.	TRBV3-1/TRBV3-2	TRBJ1-3	TGTGCCAGCAGCCAAGATGGCTCTGGAAACACCATATATTTT	CASSQDGSGNTIYF
.	large	TRBV28	TRBJ1-2	TGTGCCAGCAGTTTATTTCTCCAGGACCTACCTAACTATGGCTACACCTTC	CASSLFLQDLPNYGYTF
.	.	TRBV4-1	TRBJ1-6	TGCGCCACCTCCGGGGGGGCGCGAAATTCACCCCTCCACTTT	CATSGGARNSPLHF
.	.	TRBV4-1	TRBJ1-5	TGCGCCAGCAGCCCCAAGCCTTCATCAGGGGAACGGAATCAGCCCCAGCATTTT	CASSPKPSSGERNQPQHF
TRBD1	many	TRBV6-2/TRBV6-3	TRBJ1-2	TGTGCCAGCAGTTACTCGACAGGGGGGAACTATGGCTACACCTTC	CASSYSTGGNYGYTF
.	.	TRBV27	TRBJ1-2	TGTGCCAGCAGCGGACCCCACTATGGCTACACCTTC	CASSGPHYGYTF
.	.	TRBV28	TRBJ1-1	TGTGCCAGCACCGCACAGGGTTCAGGAGCTTTCTTT	CASTAQGSGAFF
TRBD1	.	TRBV11-2	TRBJ2-7	TGTGCCAGCAGCTTAGGGGACAGGGTCCACGAGCAGTACTTC	CASSLGDRVHEQYF
TRBD2	.	TRBV30	TRBJ2-5	TGTGCCGGGACTAGCGGGGGGGTAGAGACCCAGTACTTC	CAGTSGGVETQYF
TRBD1	.	TRBV5-1	TRBJ1-1	TGCGCCAGCAGCCAGCCCGAGACAGGGGTTGTTCGGGCTTTCTTT	CASSQPETGVVRAFF
TRBD1	few	TRBV12-3/TRBV12-4	TRBJ1-5	TGTGCCAGCAGTTTTAACAGGGGCCAGCCCCAGCATTTT	CASSFNRGQPQHF
.	.	TRBV5-1	TRBJ2-2	TGCGCCAGCAGCCCCGGGACAACCGGGGAGCTGTTTTTT	CASSPGTTGELFF
.	once	TRBV19	TRBJ1-1	TGTGCCTCAGAGAAGGGCCCTAACACTGAAGCTTTCTTT	CASEKGPNTEAFF
.	.	TRBV18	TRBJ2-3	TGTGCCAGCTCCCCCGACCAAAGCACAGATACGCAGTATTTT	CASSPDQSTDTQYF
.	.	TRBV19	TRBJ1-2	TGTGCCAGTAGTATAGTCACAGCTAACTATGGCTACACCTTC	CASSIVTANYGYTF
TRBD2	.	TRBV25-1	TRBJ2-3	TGTGCCAGCAGTGTCCCAGTGCGGACTAGCCCCCTGGATACGCAGTATTTT	CASSVPVRTSPLDTQYF
.	.	TRBV7-2	TRBJ1-1	TGTGCCAGCAGCTTAGCGGGGGGCGGGAGTAATACTGAAGCTTTCTTT	CASSLAGGGSNTEAFF
.	.	TRBV5-1	TRBJ1-1	TGCGCCACTTCGACAGGCCGGAGGGACACTGAAGCTTTCTTT	CATSTGRRDTEAFF
.	.	TRBV10-3	TRBJ2-5	TGTGCCATCCGCTCGGGACTGTCCCAAGAGACCCAGTACTTC	CAIRSGLSQETQYF
.	few	TRBV9	TRBJ2-1	TGTGCCAGCAGCCTCGACCTCGGGGGTCACAATGAGCAGTTCTTC	CASSLDLGGHNEQFF